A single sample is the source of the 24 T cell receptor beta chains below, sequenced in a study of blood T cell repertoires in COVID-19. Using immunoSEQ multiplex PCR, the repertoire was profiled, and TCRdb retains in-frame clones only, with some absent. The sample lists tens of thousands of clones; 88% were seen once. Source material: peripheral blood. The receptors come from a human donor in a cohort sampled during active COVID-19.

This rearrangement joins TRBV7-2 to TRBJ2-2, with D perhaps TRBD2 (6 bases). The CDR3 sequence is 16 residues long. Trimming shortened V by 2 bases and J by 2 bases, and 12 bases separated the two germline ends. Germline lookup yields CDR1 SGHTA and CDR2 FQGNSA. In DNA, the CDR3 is TGTGCCAGCAGCTTATGGTTAGCGGAAAACACCGGGGAGCTGTTTTTT. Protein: CASSLWLAENTGELFF.

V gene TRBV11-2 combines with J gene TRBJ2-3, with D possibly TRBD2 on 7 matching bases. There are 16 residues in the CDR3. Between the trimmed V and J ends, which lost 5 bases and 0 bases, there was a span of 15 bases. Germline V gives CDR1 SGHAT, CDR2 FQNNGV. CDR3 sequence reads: CASSPTGGRSTDTQYF. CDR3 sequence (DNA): TGTGCCAGCAGCCCGACGGGGGGCCGAAGCACAGATACGCAGTATTTT.

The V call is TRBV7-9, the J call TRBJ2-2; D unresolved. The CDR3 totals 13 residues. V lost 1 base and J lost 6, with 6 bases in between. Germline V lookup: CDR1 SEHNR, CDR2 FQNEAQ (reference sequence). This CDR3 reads CASSLGSPGELFF. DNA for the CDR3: TGTGCCAGCAGCTTAGGGAGTCCCGGGGAGCTGTTTTTT.

The CDR3 spells CASSLGVGGPLTEAFF. Written as DNA, the CDR3 is TGCGCCAGCAGCTTGGGTGTAGGGGGCCCTCTCACTGAAGCTTTCTTT. The gene calls are TRBV5-1 and TRBJ1-1, with TRBD1 matching 7 bases. The germline V gene has CDR1 SGHRS and CDR2 YFSETQ. The CDR3 is made up of 16 amino acids. J lost 4 bases, V lost 0 bases, and 9 bases had no gene match.

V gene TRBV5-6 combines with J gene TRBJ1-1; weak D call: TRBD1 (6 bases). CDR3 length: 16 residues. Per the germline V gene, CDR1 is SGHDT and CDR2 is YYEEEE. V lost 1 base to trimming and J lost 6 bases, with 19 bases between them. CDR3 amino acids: CASSLSPASGDPEAFF. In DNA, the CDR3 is TGTGCCAGCAGCTTGAGCCCCGCTTCAGGGGATCCTGAAGCTTTCTTT.

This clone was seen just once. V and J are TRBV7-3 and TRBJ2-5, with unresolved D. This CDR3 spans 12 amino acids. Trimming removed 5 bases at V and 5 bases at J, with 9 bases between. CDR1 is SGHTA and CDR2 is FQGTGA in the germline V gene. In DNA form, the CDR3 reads TGTGCCAGCAGCCTAGATGGGGAGACCCAGTACTTC. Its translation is CASSLDGETQYF.

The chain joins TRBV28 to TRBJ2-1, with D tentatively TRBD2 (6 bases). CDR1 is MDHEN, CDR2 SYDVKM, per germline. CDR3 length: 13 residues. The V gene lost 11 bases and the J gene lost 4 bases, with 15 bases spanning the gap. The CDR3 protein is CASNPGDYNEQFF. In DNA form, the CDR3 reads TGTGCCTCGAACCCGGGGGATTACAATGAGCAGTTCTTC.

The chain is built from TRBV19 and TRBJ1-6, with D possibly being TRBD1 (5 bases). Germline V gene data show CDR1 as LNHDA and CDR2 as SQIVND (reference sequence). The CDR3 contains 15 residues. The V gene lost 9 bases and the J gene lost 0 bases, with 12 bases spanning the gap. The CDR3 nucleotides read TGTGCCAGAGCAGGGAAGAGCTCCTATAATTCACCCCTCCACTTT. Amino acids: CARAGKSSYNSPLHF.

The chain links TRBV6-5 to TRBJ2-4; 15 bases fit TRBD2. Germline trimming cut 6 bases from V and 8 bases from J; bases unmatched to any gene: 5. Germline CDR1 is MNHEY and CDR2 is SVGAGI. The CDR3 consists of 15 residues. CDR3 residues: CASRGLAGGLDIQYF. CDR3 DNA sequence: TGTGCCAGCAGGGGACTAGCGGGAGGTTTAGACATTCAGTACTTC.

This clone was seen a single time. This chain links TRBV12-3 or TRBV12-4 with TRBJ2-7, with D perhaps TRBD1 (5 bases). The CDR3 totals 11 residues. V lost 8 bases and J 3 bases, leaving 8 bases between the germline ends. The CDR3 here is CASGRVYEQYF. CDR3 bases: TGTGCCAGCGGCAGGGTCTACGAGCAGTACTTC.

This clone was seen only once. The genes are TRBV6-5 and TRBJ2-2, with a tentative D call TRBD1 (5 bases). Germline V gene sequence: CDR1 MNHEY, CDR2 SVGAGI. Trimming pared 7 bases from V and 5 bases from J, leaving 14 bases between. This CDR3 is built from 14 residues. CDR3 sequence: CASTPGIWTGELFF. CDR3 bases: TGTGCCAGCACCCCAGGGATTTGGACCGGGGAGCTGTTTTTT.

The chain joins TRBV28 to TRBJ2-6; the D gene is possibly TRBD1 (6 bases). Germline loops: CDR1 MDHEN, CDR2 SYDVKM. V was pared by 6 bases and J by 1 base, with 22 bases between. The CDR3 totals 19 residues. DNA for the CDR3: TGTGCCAGCAGACAAAAGGGGGTCAGTCGGCTGTCTGGGGCCAACGTCCTGACTTTC. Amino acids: CASRQKGVSRLSGANVLTF.

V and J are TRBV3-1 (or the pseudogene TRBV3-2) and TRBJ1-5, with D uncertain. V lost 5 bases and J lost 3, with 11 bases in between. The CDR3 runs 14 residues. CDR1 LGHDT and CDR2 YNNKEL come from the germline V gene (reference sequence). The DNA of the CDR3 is TGTGCCAGCAGCGATTCGTACACCAATCAGCCCCAGCATTTT. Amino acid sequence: CASSDSYTNQPQHF.

The CDR3 DNA reads as TGTGCCAGCCGCCCTACTACCGGTACGCAGTATTTT. Translated: CASRPTTGTQYF. The V call is TRBV12-3 or TRBV12-4, the J call TRBJ2-3; no definite D call. The CDR3 sequence is 12 residues long. Trimming took off 8 bases at V and 8 bases at J, with 14 bases between the two ends.

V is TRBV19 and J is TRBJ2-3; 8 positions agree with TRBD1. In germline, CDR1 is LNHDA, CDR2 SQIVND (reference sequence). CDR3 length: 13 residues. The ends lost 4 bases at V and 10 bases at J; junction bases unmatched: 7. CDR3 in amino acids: CASSTNRQGSQYF. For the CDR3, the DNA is TGTGCCAGTAGTACTAACAGACAGGGGTCGCAGTATTTT.

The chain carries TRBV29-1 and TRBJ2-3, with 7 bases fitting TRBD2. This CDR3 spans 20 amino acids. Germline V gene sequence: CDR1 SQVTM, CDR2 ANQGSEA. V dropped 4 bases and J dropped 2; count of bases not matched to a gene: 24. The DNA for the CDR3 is TGCAGCGTTGTTTTTCCCCATGGCGAGGTGTGGGAGGGCCCCACAGATACGCAGTATTTT. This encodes CSVVFPHGEVWEGPTDTQYF.

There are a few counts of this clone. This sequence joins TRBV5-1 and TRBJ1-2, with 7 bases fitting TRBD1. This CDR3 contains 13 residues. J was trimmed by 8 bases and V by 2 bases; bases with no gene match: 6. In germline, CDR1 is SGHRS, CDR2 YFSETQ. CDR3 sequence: CASSLPTGLGYTF. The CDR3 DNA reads TGCGCCAGCAGCTTACCGACAGGGCTGGGCTACACCTTC. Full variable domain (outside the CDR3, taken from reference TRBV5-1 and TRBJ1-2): KAGVTQTPRYLIKTRGQQVTLSCSPISGHRSVSWYQQTPGQGLQFLFEYFSETQRNKGNFPGRFSGRQFSNSRSEMNVSTLELGDSALYLCASSLPTGLGYTFGSGTRLTVV.

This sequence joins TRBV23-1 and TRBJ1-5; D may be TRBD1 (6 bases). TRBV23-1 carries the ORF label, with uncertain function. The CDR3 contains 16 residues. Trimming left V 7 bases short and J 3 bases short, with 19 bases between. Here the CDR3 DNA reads TGCGCCAGCACCCTTGGGGGGGGCCGCTTCAATCAGCCCCAGCATTTT. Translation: CASTLGGGRFNQPQHF.

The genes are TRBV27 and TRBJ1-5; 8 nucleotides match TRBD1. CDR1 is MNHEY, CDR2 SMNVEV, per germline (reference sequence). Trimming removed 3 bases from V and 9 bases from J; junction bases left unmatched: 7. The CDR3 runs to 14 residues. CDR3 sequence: CASSFRAGGRPQHF. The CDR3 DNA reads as TGTGCCAGCAGTTTCCGGGCAGGGGGCCGGCCCCAGCATTTT.

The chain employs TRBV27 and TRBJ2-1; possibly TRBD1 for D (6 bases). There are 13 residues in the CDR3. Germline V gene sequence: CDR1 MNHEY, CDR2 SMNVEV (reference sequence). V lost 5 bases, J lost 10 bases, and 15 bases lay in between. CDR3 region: CASSKGTPREQFF. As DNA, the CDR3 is TGTGCCAGCAGTAAAGGGACACCTCGGGAGCAGTTCTTC.

The CDR3 here is CAWSFQRTTGVLHEQYF. The CDR3 DNA is TGTGCCTGGAGCTTCCAACGGACAACAGGGGTGCTCCACGAGCAGTACTTC. The chain combines TRBV30 with TRBJ2-7, with 7 nucleotides matching TRBD1. The J segment lost 5 bases and the V segment lost 3 bases, leaving 19 bases of the junction unmatched. The CDR3 covers 17 residues. Looked up from germline, CDR1 is GTSNPN and CDR2 is SVGIG (reference sequence). The full variable domain, rest sourced from reference TRBV30 and TRBJ2-7, is SQTIHQWPATLVQPVGSPLSLECTVEGTSNPNLYWYRQAAGRGLQLLFYSVGIGQISSEVPQNLSASRPQDRQFILSSKKLLLSDSGFYLCAWSFQRTTGVLHEQYFGPGTRLTVT.

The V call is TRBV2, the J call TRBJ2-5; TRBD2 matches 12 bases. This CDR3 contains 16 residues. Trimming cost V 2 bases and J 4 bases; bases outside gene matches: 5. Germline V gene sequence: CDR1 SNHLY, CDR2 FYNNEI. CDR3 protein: CASSERTSGVRETQYF. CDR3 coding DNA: TGTGCCAGCAGTGAAAGGACTAGCGGGGTCCGAGAGACCCAGTACTTC.

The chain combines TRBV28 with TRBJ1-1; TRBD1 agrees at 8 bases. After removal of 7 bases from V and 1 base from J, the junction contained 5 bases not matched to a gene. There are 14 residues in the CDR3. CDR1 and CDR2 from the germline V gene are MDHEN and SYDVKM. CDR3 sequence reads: CASITGQENTEAFF. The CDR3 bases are TGTGCCAGCATCACGGGACAGGAGAACACTGAAGCTTTCTTT.

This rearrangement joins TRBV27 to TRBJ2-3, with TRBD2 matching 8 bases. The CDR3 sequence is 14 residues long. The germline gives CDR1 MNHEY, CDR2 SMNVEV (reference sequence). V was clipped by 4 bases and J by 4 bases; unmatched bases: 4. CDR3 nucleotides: TGTGCCAGCAGTTGGACTAGCTTGGCAGATACGCAGTATTTT. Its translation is CASSWTSLADTQYF.